This TCR beta chain was captured by sequencing in a study of regulatory T cells in long-lasting Graves disease. Study context: Persistent Graves' disease required over 5 years of antithyroid drugs and positive TSH receptor antibodies.

Study results and caveats: Less diverse TCR repertoires were seen in persistent Graves' patients than in newly diagnosed ones.

This CDR3 has 14 residues. The V gene's germline CDR1 is KGHDR and CDR2 SFDVKD. Trimming removed 7 bases from V and 4 bases from J, with 16 bases in between. This clonotype has more than one count but fewer than ten. Its antigen remains unidentified. Building the TCR beta libraries relied on iRepertoire HTBI primers, and CDR3 regions underwent Arm-PCR. TCRdb re-called the multiplex PCR reads through MiXCR, storing one row per CDR3 protein. Among around 500,000 distinct CDR3 sequences listed, around 21% were seen once. Time point of the sample: persistent/refractory GD, antithyroid drugs over 5 years with positive TRAb. Isolated PBMC RNA provided the starting material for the TCR library.

The TCR was taken from a female donor with Graves disease. J is TRBJ2-7 and V is TRBV24-1; a possible D gene is TRBD1 (5 bases). The sample in question was peripheral blood mononuclear cells (PBMCs), obtained when the disease was refractory, from a patient treated with antithyroid drugs. The chain's CDR3 is CATSQGAWGYEQYF. The CDR3 DNA sequence: TGTGCCACCAGCCAGGGCGCCTGGGGATACGAGCAGTACTTC.